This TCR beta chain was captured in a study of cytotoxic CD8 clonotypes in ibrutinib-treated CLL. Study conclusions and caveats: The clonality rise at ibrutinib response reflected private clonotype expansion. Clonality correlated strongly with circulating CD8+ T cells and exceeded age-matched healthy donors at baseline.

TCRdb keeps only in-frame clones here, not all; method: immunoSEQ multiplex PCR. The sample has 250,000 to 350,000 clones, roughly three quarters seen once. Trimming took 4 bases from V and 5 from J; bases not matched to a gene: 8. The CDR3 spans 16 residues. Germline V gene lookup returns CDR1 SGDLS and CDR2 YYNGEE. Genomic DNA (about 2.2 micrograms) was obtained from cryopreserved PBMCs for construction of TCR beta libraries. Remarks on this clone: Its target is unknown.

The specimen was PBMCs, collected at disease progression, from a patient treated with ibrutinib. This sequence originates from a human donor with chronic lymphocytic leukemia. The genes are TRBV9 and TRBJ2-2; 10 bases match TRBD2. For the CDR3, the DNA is TGTGCCAGCAGCCCACGAGCGGGAGGGTGGACCGGGGAGCTGTTTTTT. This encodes CASSPRAGGWTGELFF.